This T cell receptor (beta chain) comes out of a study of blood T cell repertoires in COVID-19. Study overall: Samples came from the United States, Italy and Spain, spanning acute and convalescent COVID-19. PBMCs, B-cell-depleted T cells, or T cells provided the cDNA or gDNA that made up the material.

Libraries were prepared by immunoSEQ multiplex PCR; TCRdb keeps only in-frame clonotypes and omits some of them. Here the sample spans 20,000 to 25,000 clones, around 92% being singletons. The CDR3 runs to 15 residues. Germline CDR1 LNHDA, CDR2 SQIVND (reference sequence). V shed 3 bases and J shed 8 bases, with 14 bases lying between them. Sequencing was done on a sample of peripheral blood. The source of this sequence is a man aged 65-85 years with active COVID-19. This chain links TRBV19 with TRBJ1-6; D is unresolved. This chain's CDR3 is CASSIWAIVDSPLHF. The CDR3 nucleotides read TGTGCCAGTAGTATCTGGGCGATAGTCGATTCACCCCTCCACTTT.